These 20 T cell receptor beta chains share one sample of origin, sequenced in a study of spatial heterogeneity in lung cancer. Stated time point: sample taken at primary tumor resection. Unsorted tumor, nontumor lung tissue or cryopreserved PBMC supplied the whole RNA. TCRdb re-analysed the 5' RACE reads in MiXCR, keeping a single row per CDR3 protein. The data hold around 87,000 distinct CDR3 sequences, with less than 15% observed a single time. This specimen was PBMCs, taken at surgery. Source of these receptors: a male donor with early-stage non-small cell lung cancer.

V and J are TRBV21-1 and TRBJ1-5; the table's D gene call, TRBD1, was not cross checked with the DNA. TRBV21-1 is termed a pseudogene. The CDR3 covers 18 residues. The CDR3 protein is CASSRLNRGTISNQPQHF. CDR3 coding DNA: TGTGCCAGCAGCAGATTAAACAGGGGAACGATTAGCAATCAGCCCCAGCATTTT.

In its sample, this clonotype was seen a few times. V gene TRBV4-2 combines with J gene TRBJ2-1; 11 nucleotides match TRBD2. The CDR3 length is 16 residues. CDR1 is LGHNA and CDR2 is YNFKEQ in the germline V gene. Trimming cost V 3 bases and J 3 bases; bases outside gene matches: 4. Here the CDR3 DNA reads TGTGCCAGCAGCCAGGCCGGGACTAGCGGCTACAATGAGCAGTTCTTC. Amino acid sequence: CASSQAGTSGYNEQFF.

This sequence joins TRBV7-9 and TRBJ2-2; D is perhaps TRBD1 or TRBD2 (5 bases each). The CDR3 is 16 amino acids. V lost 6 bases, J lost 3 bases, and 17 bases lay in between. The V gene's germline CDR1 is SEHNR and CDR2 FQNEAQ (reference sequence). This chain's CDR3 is CASRGRGGGYTGELFF. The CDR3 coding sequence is TGTGCCAGCAGGGGGCGAGGCGGCGGGTACACCGGGGAGCTGTTTTTT.

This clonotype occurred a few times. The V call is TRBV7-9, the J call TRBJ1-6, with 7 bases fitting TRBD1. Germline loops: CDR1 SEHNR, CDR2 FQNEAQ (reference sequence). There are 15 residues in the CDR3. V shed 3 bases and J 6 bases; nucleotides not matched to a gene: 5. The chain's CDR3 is CASSFVGGFNSPLHF. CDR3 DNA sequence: TGTGCCAGCAGCTTTGTAGGGGGCTTTAATTCACCCCTCCACTTT.

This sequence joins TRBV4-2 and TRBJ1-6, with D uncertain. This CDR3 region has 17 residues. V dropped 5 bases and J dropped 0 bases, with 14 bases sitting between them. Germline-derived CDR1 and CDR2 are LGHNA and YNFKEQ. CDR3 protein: CASSLIGRNSYNSPLHF. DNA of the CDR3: TGTGCCAGCAGCTTAATAGGCAGGAACTCCTATAATTCACCCCTCCACTTT.

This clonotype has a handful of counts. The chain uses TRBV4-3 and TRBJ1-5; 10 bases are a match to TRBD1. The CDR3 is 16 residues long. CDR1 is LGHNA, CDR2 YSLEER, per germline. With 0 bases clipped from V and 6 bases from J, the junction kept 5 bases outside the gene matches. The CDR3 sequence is CASSQDRTGGSQPQHF. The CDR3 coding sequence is TGCGCCAGCAGCCAAGACCGGACAGGGGGAAGTCAGCCCCAGCATTTT.

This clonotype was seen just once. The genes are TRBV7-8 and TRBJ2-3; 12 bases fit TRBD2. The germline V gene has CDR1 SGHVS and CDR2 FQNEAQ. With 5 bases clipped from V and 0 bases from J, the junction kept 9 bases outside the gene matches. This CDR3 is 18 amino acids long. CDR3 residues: CASSPRTSGDASTDTQYF. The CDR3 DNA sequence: TGTGCCAGCAGCCCCCGGACTAGCGGGGACGCTAGCACAGATACGCAGTATTTT.

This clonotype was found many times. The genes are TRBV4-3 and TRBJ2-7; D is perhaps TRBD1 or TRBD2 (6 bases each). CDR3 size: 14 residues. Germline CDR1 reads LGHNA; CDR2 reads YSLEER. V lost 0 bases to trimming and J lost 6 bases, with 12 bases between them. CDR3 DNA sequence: TGCGCCAGCAGCCAAGATCTGGGGGGCGGCGAGCAGTACTTC. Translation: CASSQDLGGGEQYF.

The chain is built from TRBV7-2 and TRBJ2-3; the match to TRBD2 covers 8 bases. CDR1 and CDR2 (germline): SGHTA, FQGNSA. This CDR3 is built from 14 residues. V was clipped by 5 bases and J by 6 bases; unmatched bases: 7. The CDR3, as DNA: TGTGCCAGCAGCGCAGGGCTAGCGGGTGATACGCAGTATTTT. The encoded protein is CASSAGLAGDTQYF. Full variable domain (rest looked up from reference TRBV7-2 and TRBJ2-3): GAGVSQSPSNKVTEKGKDVELRCDPISGHTALYWYRQSLGQGLEFLIYFQGNSAPDKSGLPSDRFSAERTGGSVSTLTIQRTQQEDSAVYLCASSAGLAGDTQYFGPGTRLTVL.

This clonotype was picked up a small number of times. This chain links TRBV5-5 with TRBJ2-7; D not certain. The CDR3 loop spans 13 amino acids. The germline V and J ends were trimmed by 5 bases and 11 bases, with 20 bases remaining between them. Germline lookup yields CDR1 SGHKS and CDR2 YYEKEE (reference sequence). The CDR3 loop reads CASRKTDEGRKYF. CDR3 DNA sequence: TGTGCCAGCAGGAAAACTGACGAAGGTCGAAAGTACTTC.

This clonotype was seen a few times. As DNA, the CDR3 is TGTGCCAGCAGTTTCGGGTGGACCGGGGAGCTGTTTTTT. This translates into CASSFGWTGELFF. The rearrangement links TRBV28 to TRBJ2-2; unclear D gene. The CDR3 contains 13 residues. Trimming left V 3 bases short and J 5 bases short, with 7 bases between. The V gene's germline CDR1 is MDHEN and CDR2 SYDVKM.

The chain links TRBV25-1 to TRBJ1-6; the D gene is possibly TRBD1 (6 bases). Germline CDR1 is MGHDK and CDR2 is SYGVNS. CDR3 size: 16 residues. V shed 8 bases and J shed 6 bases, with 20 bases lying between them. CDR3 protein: CASARGGARSNSPLHF. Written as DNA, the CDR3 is TGTGCCAGCGCCAGGGGAGGGGCCCGAAGTAATTCACCCCTCCACTTT.

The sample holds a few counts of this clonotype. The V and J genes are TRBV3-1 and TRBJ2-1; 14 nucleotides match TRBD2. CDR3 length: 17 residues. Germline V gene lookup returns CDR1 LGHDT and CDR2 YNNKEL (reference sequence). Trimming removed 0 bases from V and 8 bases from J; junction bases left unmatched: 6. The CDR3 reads CASSQDVTSGRVDEQFF. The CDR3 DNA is TGTGCCAGCAGCCAAGATGTGACTAGCGGGAGGGTGGATGAGCAGTTCTTC.

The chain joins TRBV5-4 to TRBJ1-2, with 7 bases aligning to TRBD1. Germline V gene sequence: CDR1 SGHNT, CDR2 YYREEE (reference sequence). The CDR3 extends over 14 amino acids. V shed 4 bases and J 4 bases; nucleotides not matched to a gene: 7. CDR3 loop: CASSVKGQTYGYTF. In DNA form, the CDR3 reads TGTGCCAGCAGCGTAAAGGGACAGACCTATGGCTACACCTTC.

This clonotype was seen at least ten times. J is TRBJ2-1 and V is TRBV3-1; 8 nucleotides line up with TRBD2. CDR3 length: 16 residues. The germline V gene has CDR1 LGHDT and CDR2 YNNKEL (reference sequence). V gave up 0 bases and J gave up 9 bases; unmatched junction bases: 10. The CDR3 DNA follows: TGTGCCAGCAGCCAAGATAGGATAGCGGGGTCCATTGAGCAGTTCTTC. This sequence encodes CASSQDRIAGSIEQFF.

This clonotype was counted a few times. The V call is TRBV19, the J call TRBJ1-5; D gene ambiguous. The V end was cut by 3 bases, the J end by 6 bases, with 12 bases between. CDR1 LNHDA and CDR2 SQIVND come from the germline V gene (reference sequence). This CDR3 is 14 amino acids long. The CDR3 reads CASSIRSSGQPQHF. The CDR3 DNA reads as TGTGCCAGTAGTATTCGGTCATCGGGTCAGCCCCAGCATTTT.

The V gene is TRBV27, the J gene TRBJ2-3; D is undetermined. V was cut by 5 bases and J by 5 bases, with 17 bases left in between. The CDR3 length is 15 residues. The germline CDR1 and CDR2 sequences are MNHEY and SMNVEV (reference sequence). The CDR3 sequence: CASSPEIPNRDTQYF. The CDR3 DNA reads TGTGCCAGCAGTCCCGAGATCCCGAACAGAGATACGCAGTATTTT.

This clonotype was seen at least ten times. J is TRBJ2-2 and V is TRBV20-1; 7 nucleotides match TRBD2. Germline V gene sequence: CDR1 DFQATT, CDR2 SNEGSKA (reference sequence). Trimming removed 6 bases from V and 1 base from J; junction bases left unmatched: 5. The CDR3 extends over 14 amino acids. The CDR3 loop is CSAKGGGNTGELFF. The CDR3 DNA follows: TGCAGTGCGAAGGGCGGGGGGAACACCGGGGAGCTGTTTTTT.

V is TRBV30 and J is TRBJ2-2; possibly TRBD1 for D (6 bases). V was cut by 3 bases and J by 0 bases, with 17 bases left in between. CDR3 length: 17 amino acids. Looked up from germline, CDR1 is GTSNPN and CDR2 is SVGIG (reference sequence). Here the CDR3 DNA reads TGTGCCTGGAGGACAGGTTTTGGGGTCGCGAACACCGGGGAGCTGTTTTTT. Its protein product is CAWRTGFGVANTGELFF.

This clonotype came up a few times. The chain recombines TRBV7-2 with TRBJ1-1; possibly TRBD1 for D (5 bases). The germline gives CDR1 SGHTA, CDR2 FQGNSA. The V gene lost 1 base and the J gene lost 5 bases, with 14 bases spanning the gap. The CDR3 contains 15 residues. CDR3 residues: CASSLVFGGKTEAFF. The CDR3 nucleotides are TGTGCCAGCAGCTTAGTTTTTGGGGGGAAGACTGAAGCTTTCTTT.